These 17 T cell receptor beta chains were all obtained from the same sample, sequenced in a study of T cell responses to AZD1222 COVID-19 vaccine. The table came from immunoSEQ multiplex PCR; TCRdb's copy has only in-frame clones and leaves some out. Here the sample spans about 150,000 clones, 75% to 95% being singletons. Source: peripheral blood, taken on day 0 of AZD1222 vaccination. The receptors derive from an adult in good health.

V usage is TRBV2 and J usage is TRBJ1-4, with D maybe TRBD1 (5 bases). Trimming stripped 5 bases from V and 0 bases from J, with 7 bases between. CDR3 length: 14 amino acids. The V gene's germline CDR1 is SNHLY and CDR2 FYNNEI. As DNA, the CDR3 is TGTGCCAGCAGTAGGGGAACAACTAATGAAAAACTGTTTTTT. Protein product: CASSRGTTNEKLFF. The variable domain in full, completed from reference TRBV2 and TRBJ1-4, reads EPEVTQTPSHQVTQMGQEVILRCVPISNHLYFYWYRQILGQKVEFLVSFYNNEISEKSEIFDDQFSVERPDGSNFTLKIRSTKLEDSAMYFCASSRGTTNEKLFFGSGTQLSVL.

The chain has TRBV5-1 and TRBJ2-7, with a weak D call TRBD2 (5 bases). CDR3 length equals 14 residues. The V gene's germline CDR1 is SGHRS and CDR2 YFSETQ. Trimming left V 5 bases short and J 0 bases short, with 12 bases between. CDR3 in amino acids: CASRSSGSSYEQYF. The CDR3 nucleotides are TGCGCCAGCAGATCCAGCGGCTCCTCCTACGAGCAGTACTTC.

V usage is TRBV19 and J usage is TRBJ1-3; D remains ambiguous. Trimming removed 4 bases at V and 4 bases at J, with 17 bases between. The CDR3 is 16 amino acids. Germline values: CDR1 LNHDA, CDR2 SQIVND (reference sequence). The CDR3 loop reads CASSTRTPHSGNTIYF. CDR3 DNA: TGTGCCAGTAGTACCAGGACCCCTCACTCAGGAAACACCATATATTTT.

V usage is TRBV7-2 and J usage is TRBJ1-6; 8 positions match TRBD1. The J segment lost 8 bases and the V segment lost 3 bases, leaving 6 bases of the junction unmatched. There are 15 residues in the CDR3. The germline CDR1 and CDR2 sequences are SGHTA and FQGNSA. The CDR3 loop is CASSLRDRFYSPLHF. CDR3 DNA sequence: TGTGCCAGCAGCTTGAGGGACAGGTTTTATTCACCCCTCCACTTT.

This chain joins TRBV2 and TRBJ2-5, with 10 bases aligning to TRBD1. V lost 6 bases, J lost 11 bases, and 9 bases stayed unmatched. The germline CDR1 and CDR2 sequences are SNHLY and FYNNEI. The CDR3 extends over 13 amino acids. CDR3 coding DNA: TGTGCCAGCAGACCGGGACAGGGGAGGGGACAGTACTTC. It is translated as CASRPGQGRGQYF.

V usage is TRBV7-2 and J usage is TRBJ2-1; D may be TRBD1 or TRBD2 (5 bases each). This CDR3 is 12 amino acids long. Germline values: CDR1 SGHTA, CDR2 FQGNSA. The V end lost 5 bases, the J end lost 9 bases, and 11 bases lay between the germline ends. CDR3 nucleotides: TGTGCCAGCAGCCCGGGACGGGGTGAGCAGTTCTTC. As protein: CASSPGRGEQFF.

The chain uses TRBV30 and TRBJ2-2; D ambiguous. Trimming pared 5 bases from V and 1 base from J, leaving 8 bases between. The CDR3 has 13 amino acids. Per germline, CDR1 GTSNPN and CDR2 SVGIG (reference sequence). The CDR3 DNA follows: TGTGCCTGGGAACTACAGAACACCGGGGAGCTGTTTTTT. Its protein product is CAWELQNTGELFF.

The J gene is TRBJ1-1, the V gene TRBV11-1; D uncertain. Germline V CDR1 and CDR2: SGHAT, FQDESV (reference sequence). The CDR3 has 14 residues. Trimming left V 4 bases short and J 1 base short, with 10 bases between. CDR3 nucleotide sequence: TGTGCCAGCAGCTGGTCGTCTCGGAACACTGAAGCTTTCTTT. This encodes CASSWSSRNTEAFF.

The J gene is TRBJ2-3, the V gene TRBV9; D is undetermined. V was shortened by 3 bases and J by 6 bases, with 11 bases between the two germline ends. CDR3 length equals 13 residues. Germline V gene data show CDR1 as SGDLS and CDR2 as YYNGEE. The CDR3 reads CASSALPWDTQYF. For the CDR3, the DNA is TGTGCCAGCAGCGCCCTACCCTGGGATACGCAGTATTTT. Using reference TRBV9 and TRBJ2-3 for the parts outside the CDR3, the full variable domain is DSGVTQTPKHLITATGQRVTLRCSPRSGDLSVYWYQQSLDQGLQFLIQYYNGEERAKGNILERFSAQQFPDLHSELNLSSLELGDSALYFCASSALPWDTQYFGPGTRLTVL.

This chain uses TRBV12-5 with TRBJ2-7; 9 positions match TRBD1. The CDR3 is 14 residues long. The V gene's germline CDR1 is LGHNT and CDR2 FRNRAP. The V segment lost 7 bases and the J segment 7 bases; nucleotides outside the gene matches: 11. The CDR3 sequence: CASAPDRGSREQYF. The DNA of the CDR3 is TGTGCTAGTGCCCCCGACAGGGGGTCGAGAGAGCAGTACTTC.

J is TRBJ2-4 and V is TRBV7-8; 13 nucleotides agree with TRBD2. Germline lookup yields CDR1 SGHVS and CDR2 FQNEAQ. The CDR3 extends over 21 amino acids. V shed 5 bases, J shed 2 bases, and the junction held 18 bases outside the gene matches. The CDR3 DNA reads TGTGCCAGCAGCCCAGGCCGTTGGACTAGCGGGAGAGATGAGCCCAAAAACATTCAGTACTTC. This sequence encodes CASSPGRWTSGRDEPKNIQYF.

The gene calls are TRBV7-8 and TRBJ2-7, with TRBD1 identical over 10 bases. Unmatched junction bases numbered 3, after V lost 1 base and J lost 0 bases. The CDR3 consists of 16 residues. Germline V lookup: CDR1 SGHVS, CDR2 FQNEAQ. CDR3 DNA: TGTGCCAGCAGCTTAGGGGGACAGGGGAGCTCCTACGAGCAGTACTTC. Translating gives CASSLGGQGSSYEQYF.

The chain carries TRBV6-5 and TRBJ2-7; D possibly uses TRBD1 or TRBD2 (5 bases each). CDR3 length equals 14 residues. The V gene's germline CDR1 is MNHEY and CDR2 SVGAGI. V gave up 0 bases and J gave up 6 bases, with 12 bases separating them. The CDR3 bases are TGTGCCAGCAGTTACTCCGGGACCTCTAGCGAGCAGTACTTC. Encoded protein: CASSYSGTSSEQYF.

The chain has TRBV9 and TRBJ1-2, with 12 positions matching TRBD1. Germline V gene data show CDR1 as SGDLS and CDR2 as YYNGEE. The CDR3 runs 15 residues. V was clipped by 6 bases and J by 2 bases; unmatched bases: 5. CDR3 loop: CASTLGQGANYGYTF. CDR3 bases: TGTGCCAGCACCCTGGGACAGGGGGCAAACTATGGCTACACCTTC.

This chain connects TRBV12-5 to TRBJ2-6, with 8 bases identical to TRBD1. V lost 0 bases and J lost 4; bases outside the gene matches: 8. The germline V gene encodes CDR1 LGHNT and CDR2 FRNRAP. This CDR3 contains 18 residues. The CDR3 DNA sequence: TGTGCTAGTGGTTTGGTGGTGGACAGGGTGAACGGGGCCAACGTCCTGACTTTC. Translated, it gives CASGLVVDRVNGANVLTF. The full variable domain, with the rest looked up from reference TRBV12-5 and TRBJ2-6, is DARVTQTPRHKVTEMGQEVTMRCQPILGHNTVFWYRQTMMQGLELLAYFRNRAPLDDSGMPKDRFSAEMPDATLATLKIQPSEPRDSAVYFCASGLVVDRVNGANVLTFGAGSRLTVL.

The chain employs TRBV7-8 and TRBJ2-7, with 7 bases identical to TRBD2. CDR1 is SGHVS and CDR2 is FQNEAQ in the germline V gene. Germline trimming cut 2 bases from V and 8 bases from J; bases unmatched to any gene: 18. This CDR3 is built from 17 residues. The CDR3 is CASSLQVLTSDIRKQYF. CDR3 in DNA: TGTGCCAGCAGCTTACAAGTCTTAACTAGCGATATACGGAAGCAGTACTTC.

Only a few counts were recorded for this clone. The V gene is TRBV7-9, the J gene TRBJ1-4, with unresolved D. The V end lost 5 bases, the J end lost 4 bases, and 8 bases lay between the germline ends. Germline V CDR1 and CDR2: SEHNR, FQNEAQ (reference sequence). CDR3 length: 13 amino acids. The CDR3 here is CASSPVSNEKLFF. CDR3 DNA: TGTGCCAGCAGCCCAGTCAGTAATGAAAAACTGTTTTTT.